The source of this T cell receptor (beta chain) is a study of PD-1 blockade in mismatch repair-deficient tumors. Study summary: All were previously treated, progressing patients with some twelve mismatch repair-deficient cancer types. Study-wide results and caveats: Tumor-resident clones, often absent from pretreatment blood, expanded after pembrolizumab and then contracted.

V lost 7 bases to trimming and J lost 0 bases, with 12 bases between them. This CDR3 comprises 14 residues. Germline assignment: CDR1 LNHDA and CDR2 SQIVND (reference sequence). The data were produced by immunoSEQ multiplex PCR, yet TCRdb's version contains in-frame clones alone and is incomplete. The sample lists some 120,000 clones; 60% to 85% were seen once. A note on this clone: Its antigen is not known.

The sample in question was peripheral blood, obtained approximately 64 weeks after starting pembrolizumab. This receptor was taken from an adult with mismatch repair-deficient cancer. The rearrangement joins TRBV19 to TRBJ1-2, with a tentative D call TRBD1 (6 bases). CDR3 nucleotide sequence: TGTGCCAGTAATCTCGGACAGACTAACTATGGCTACACCTTC. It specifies CASNLGQTNYGYTF.